Below are 4 T cell receptor beta chains sequenced from a single sample in a study of shared clonotypes between healthy human individuals. Naive-designated CD8 cells lacked CD45RO, were positively enriched for CCR7, and omitted terminally differentiated effector memory CD45RA+ cells. TCRdb's copy holds only in-frame clones and misses some; the assay was immunoSEQ multiplex PCR. This repertoire shows approximately 740,000 clones, over 90% found once; its top ten account for 24%. Material: naive CD8+ T cells sorted from blood. Receptor source: a man under 40 in good health.

V is TRBV11-3 and J is TRBJ1-1; no clear D. The V gene lost 2 bases and the J gene lost 0 bases, with 4 bases spanning the gap. The CDR3 runs 13 residues. In germline, CDR1 is SGHNT, CDR2 YENEEA. The CDR3: CASSLYMNTEAFF. The CDR3 nucleotides are TGTGCCAGCAGCTTATACATGAACACTGAAGCTTTCTTT.

The rearrangement joins TRBV5-6 to TRBJ2-7; 7 bases line up with TRBD1. The junction had 4 bases not matched to a gene; V was cut back by 0 bases and J by 4 bases. This CDR3 region has 14 residues. Germline lookup yields CDR1 SGHDT and CDR2 YYEEEE. DNA of the CDR3: TGTGCCAGCAGCTTGGGAGGGGGCATATACGAGCAGTACTTC. Its translation: CASSLGGGIYEQYF.

The CDR3 region is CSVRAPTSYEQYF. The CDR3 DNA is TGCAGCGTTCGAGCCCCGACAAGCTACGAGCAGTACTTC. The gene calls are TRBV29-1 and TRBJ2-7, with D unresolved. Trimming cost V 5 bases and J 3 bases, with 14 bases left between them. The CDR3 runs to 13 residues. Germline CDR1 is SQVTM and CDR2 is ANQGSEA.

The chain is built from TRBV5-1 and TRBJ2-1; TRBD1 is a possible D gene (6 bases). The CDR3 runs 15 residues. The V and J ends lost 0 bases and 6 bases respectively, with 13 bases between them. Germline CDR1 reads SGHRS; CDR2 reads YFSETQ. CDR3 in amino acids: CASSLEGQPLNEQFF. CDR3 nucleotides: TGCGCCAGCAGCTTGGAAGGACAGCCCCTCAATGAGCAGTTCTTC.